This T cell receptor beta chain was obtained from a study of beta chain features in type 1 diabetes. Germline assignment: CDR1 SGDLS and CDR2 YYNGEE. V shed 4 bases and J shed 2 bases, with 12 bases lying between them. The CDR3 consists of 14 residues. Expressed TCRB transcripts were sequenced after all isolated RNA was converted to cDNA. Sequencing was performed with immunoSEQ multiplex PCR; in TCRdb, only in-frame clones are kept and a portion is missing. The repertoire has nearly 250,000 clones, about 14% of them found once; the top ten carry about 0.03%. This clone has more than one count but fewer than ten.

The origin of this receptor is a woman in her forties in good health. This chain connects TRBV9 to TRBJ2-5, with D uncertain. The sequenced sample was naive CD4+ T cells from blood. CDR3 sequence reads: CASSLSVKQETQYF. The CDR3 region has the DNA TGTGCCAGCAGCCTGAGCGTGAAACAAGAGACCCAGTACTTC.